This TCR beta chain was identified in a study of T cells after yellow fever vaccination. One entry per CDR3 protein results from TCRdb running MiXCR on the 5' RACE reads. In the table there are 500,000 to 550,000 distinct CDR3 sequences, 21% of which are singletons. The sequences come from PBMCs, collected less than 25 days after the first yellow fever vaccination. This TCR was recovered from a man between 18 and 29 years old who received the YFV17D yellow fever vaccine.

DNA of the CDR3: TGCGCCAGCAGCTTGGGGGGACAGGCGAACACTGAAGCTTTCTTT. Protein sequence: CASSLGGQANTEAFF. The chain couples TRBV5-1 to TRBJ1-1; 8 bases line up with TRBD1. The CDR3 totals 15 residues. Per germline, CDR1 SGHRS and CDR2 YFSETQ. Trimming cost V 0 bases and J 1 base; bases outside gene matches: 2.